The 2 T cell receptor beta chains presented below share a single source sample, sequenced in a study of blood T cell repertoires in COVID-19. TCRdb keeps only in-frame clones here, not all; method: immunoSEQ multiplex PCR. The repertoire holds 240,000 or so clones, with approximately 82% as singletons. Sequencing was performed on peripheral blood. These receptors originate from a man aged 25-45 years who had recovered from COVID-19.

The gene calls are TRBV10-3 and TRBJ1-3; D possibly corresponds to TRBD1 (5 bases). V was shortened by 8 bases and J by 3 bases, with 11 bases between the two germline ends. CDR3 length equals 13 residues. Looked up from germline, CDR1 is ENHRY and CDR2 is SYGVKD. CDR3 coding DNA: TGTGCCATCGGCGGGGGGAGTGGAAACACCATATATTTT. Protein: CAIGGGSGNTIYF.

J is TRBJ2-1 and V is TRBV3-1 (or the pseudogene TRBV3-2); 7 bases are a match to TRBD2. The trim removed 4 bases at V and 3 bases at J, leaving 6 bases unmatched. Germline CDR1 LGHDT, CDR2 YNNKEL (reference sequence). The CDR3 length is 15 residues. The CDR3 here is CASSPGERGYNEQFF. CDR3 in DNA: TGTGCCAGCAGCCCCGGGGAGCGGGGCTACAATGAGCAGTTCTTC.